Described below is a single TCR beta chain sequence and its context. The data originate from a study of blood T cell repertoires in COVID-19. Study at large: Sources were T cells, B-cell-depleted T cells, or PBMCs; the material itself was cDNA or gDNA.

Source study methods: By means of reference gene primer amplification, nucleated cell counts were estimated. Libraries were prepared by immunoSEQ multiplex PCR; TCRdb keeps only in-frame clonotypes and omits some of them. V, J and clone size were drawn from that table, and D and trimming were deduced from the DNA. The data show 250,000 to 350,000 clones, 85% to 90% seen once. Between the trimmed V and J ends, which lost 4 bases and 5 bases, there was a span of 14 bases. The CDR3 has 14 residues. Germline CDR1 reads SGHDT; CDR2 reads YYEEEE. Sequencing was carried out using peripheral blood. The chain joins TRBV5-6 to TRBJ2-3; perhaps TRBD2 as D (6 bases). The receptor's source is a woman aged 30 to 39 with COVID-19, enrolled during active disease. CDR3 region: CASSPVMGGDTQYF. The CDR3 DNA sequence: TGTGCCAGCAGCCCGGTTATGGGAGGAGATACGCAGTATTTT.